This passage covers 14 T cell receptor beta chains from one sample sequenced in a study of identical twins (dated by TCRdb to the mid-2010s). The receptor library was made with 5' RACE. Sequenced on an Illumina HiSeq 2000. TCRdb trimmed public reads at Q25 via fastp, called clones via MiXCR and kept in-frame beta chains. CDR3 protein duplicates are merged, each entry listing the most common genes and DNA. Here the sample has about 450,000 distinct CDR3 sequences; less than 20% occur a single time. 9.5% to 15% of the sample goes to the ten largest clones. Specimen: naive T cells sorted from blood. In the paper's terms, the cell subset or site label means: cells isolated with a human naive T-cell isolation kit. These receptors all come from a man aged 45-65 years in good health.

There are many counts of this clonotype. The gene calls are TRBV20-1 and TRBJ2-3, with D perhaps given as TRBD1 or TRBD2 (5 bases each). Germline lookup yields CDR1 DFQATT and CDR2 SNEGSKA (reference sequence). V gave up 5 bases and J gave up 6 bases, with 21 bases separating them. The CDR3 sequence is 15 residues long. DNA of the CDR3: TGCAGTGCTGGGAGCTGGGGACCCCGCTCGGATACGCAGTATTTT. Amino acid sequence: CSAGSWGPRSDTQYF.

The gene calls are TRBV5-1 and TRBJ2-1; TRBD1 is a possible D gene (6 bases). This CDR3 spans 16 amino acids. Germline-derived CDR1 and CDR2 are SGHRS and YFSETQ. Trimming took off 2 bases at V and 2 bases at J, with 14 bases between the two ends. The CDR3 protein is CASSFVSQGPYNEQFF. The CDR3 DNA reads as TGCGCCAGCAGCTTCGTTAGCCAGGGGCCCTACAATGAGCAGTTCTTC.

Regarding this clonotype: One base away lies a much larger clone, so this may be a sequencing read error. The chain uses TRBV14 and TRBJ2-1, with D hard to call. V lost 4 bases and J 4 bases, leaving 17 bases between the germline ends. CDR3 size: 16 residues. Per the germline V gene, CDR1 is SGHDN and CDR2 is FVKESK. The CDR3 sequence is CASSLMPLSTYNEQFF. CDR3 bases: TGTGCCAGCAGCCTGATGCCTTTGTCTACGTACAATGAGCAGTTCTTC. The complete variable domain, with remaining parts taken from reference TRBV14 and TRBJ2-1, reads EAGVTQFPSHSVIEKGQTVTLRCDPISGHDNLYWYRRVMGKEIKFLLHFVKESKQDESGMPNNRFLAERTGGTYSTLKVQPAELEDSGVYFCASSLMPLSTYNEQFFGPGTRLTVL.

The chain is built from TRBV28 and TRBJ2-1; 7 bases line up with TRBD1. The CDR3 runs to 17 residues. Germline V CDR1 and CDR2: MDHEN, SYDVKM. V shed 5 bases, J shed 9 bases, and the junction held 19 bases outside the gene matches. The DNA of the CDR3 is TGTGCCAGCAGTGAAATGAGACCCGTGAGGGGGCGCAGTGAGCAGTTCTTC. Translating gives CASSEMRPVRGRSEQFF.

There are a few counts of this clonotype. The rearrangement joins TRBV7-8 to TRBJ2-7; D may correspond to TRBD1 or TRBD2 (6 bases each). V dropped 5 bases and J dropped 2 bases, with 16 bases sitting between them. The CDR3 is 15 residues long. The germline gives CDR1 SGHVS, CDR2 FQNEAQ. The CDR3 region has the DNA TGTGCCAGCAGCCCCTTCGAGGGGGGCGCCTACGAGCAGTACTTC. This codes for CASSPFEGGAYEQYF.

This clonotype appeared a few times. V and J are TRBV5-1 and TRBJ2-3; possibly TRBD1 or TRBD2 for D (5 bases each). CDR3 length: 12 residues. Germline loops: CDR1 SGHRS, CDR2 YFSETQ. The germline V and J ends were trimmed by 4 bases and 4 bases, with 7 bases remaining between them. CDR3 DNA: TGCGCCAGCAGCAGGGACCCAGATACGCAGTATTTT. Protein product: CASSRDPDTQYF.

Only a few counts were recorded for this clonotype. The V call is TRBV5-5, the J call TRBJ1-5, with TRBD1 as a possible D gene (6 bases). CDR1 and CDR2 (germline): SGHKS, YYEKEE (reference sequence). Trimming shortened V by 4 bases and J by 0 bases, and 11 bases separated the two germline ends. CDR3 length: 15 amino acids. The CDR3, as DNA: TGTGCCAGCAGCAGGGACACCTATAGCAATCAGCCCCAGCATTTT. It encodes CASSRDTYSNQPQHF.

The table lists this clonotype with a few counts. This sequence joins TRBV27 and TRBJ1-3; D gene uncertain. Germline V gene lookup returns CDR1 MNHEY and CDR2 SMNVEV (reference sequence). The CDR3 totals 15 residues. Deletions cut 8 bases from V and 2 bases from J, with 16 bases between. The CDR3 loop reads CASAWTAAAGNTIYF. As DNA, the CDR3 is TGTGCCAGCGCCTGGACCGCGGCGGCTGGAAACACCATATATTTT.

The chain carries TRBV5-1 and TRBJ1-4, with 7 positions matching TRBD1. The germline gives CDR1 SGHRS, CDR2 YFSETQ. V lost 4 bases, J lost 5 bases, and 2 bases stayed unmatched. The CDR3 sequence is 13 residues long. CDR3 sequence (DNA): TGCGCCAGCAGCCGCAGGGGGAATGAAAAACTGTTTTTT. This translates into CASSRRGNEKLFF. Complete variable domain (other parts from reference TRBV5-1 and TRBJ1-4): KAGVTQTPRYLIKTRGQQVTLSCSPISGHRSVSWYQQTPGQGLQFLFEYFSETQRNKGNFPGRFSGRQFSNSRSEMNVSTLELGDSALYLCASSRRGNEKLFFGSGTQLSVL.

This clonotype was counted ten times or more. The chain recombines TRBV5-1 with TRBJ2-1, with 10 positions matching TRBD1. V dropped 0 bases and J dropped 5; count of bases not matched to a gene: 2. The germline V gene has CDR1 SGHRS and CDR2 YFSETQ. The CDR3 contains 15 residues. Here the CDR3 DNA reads TGCGCCAGCAGCTTGGTGGGACAGGGGAACAATGAGCAGTTCTTC. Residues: CASSLVGQGNNEQFF. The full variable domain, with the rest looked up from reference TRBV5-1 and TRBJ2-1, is KAGVTQTPRYLIKTRGQQVTLSCSPISGHRSVSWYQQTPGQGLQFLFEYFSETQRNKGNFPGRFSGRQFSNSRSEMNVSTLELGDSALYLCASSLVGQGNNEQFFGPGTRLTVL.

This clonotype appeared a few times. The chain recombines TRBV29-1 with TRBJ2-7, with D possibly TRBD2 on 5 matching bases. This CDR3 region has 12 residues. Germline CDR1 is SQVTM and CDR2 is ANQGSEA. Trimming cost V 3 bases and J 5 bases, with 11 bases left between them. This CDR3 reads CSVDGVGDEQYF. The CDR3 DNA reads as TGCAGCGTTGACGGGGTAGGAGACGAGCAGTACTTC.

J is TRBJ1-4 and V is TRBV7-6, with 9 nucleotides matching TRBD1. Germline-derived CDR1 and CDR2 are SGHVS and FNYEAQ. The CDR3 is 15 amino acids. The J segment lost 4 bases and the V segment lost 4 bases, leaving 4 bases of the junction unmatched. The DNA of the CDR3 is TGTGCCAGCAGCTGGACAGGGGACGATAATGAAAAACTGTTTTTT. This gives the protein CASSWTGDDNEKLFF.

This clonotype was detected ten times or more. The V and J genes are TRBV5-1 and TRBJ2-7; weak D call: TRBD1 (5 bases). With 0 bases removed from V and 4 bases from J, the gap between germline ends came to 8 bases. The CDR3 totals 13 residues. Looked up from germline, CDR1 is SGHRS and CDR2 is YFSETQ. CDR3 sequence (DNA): TGCGCCAGCAGCTTGGTTAGGGGTTACGAGCAGTACTTC. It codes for CASSLVRGYEQYF.

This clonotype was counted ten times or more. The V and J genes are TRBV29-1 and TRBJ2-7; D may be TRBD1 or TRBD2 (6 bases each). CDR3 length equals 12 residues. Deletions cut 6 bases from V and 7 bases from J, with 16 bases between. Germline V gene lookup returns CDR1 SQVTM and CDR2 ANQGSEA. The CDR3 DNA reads TGCAGCGTCAGGGGACTGGTGCGAGAGCAGTACTTC. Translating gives CSVRGLVREQYF.